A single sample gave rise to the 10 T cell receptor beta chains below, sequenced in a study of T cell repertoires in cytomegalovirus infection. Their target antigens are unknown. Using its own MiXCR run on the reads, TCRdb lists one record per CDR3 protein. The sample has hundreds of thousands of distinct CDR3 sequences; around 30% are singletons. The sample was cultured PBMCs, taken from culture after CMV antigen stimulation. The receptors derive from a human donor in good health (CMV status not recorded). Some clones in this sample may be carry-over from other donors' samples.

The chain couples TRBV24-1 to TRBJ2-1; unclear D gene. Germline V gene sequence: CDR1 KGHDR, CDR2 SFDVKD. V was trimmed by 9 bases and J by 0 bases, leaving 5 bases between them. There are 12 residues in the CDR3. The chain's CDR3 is CATQSSYNEQFF. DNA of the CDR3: TGTGCCACCCAATCCTCCTACAATGAGCAGTTCTTC.

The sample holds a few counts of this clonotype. CDR3: CASSYLIQPAVSGANVLTF. The CDR3 bases are TGTGCCAGCAGTTACCTAATACAACCCGCTGTATCTGGGGCCAACGTCCTGACTTTC. The rearrangement joins TRBV6-2 or TRBV6-3 to TRBJ2-6; unclear D gene. There are 19 residues in the CDR3. CDR1 MNHEY and CDR2 SVGEGT come from the germline V gene. V lost 2 bases, J lost 1 base, and 18 bases lay in between.

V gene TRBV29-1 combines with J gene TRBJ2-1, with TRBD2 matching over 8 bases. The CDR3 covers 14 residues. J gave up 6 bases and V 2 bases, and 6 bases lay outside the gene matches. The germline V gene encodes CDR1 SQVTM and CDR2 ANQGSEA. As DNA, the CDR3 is TGCAGCGTTGAATGGGGACTAGTAGGCAATGAGCAGTTCTTC. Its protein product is CSVEWGLVGNEQFF.

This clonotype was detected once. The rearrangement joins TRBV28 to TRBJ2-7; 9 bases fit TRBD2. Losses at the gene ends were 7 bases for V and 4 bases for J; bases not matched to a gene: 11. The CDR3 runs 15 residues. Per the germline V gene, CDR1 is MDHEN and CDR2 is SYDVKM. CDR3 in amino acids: CASNPSSGRRYEQYF. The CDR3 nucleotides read TGTGCCAGCAATCCTTCAAGCGGGAGGAGGTACGAGCAGTACTTC.

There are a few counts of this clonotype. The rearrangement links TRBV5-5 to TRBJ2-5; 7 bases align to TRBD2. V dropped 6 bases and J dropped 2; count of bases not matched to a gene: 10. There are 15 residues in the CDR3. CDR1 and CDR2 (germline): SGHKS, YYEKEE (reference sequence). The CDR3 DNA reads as TGTGCCAGCATAGGAGGCGGGAGCGTGCAAGAGACCCAGTACTTC. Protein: CASIGGGSVQETQYF.

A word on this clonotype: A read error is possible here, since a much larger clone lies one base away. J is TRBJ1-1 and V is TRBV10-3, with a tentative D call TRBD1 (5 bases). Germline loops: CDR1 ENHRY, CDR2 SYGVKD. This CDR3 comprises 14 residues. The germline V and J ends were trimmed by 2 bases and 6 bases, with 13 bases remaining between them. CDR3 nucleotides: TGTGCCATCAGTGAGAAGCGGGGCTCCTCTGAAGCTTTCTTT. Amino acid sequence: CAISEKRGSSEAFF.

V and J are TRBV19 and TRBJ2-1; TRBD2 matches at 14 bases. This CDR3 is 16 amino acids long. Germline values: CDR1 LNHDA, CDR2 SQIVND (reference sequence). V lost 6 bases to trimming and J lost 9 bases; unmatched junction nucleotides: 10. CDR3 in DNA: TGTGCCAGTAGGGGACTAGCGGGAGAGAGAACGGGTGAGCAGTTCTTC. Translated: CASRGLAGERTGEQFF.

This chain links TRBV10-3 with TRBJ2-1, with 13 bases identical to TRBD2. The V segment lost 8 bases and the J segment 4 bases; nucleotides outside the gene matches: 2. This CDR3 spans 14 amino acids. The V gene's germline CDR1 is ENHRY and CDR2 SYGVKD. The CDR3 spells CAIALAGGYNEQFF. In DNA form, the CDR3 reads TGTGCCATCGCACTAGCGGGAGGGTACAATGAGCAGTTCTTC.

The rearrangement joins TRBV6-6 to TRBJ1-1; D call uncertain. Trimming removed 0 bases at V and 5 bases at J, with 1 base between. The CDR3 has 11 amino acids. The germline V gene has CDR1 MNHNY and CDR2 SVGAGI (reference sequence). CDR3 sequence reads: CASSYSTEAFF. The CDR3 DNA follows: TGTGCCAGCAGTTACTCGACTGAAGCTTTCTTT.

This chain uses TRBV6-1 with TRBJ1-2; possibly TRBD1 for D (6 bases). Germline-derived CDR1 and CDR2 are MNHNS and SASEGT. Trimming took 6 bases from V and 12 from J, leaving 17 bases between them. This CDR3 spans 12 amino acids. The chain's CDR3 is CASSHDWGAHTF. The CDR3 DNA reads TGTGCCAGCAGCCACGATTGGGGGGCGCACACCTTC.